A single sample gave rise to the 5 T cell receptor beta chains below, sequenced in a study of blood T cell repertoires in COVID-19. Data came from immunoSEQ multiplex PCR; TCRdb stores just in-frame clones and leaves some out. The data hold some 350,000 clones, with around nine tenths observed a single time. Sequenced material: peripheral blood. These receptors were taken from a woman aged 18-35 years who had recovered from COVID-19.

The rearrangement uses TRBV24-1 and TRBJ2-1; possibly TRBD1 for D (6 bases). Between the trimmed V and J ends, which lost 5 bases and 3 bases, there was a span of 16 bases. Germline V CDR1 and CDR2: KGHDR, SFDVKD. The CDR3 length is 16 residues. The CDR3: CATSAPSGRGYNEQFF. CDR3 nucleotides: TGTGCCACCAGTGCCCCGTCTGGCAGGGGCTACAATGAGCAGTTCTTC.

The V call is TRBV28, the J call TRBJ1-5; tentative D call: TRBD1 (5 bases). Trimming took off 7 bases at V and 5 bases at J, with 18 bases between the two ends. The CDR3 runs to 15 residues. Per germline, CDR1 MDHEN and CDR2 SYDVKM. CDR3 nucleotides: TGTGCCAGCATGGGGCAGGTGGTTTCGTATCAGCCCCAGCATTTT. Translation gives CASMGQVVSYQPQHF.

The V and J genes are TRBV30 and TRBJ2-1; D is perhaps TRBD2 (7 bases). Trimming pared 0 bases from V and 15 bases from J, leaving 12 bases between. The CDR3 has 11 amino acids. The V gene's germline CDR1 is GTSNPN and CDR2 SVGIG (reference sequence). CDR3 DNA sequence: TGTGCCTGGAGTGTCAAGGGGGAGGGGTTCTTC. This gives the protein CAWSVKGEGFF.

Turning to this clone: The identical CDR3 is also encoded by other nucleotide sequences in the sample. The CDR3 DNA sequence: TGTGCCAGTAGTATATCTGGGGCGCAGGGTTCACCCCTCCACTTT. Translated: CASSISGAQGSPLHF. The J gene is TRBJ1-6, the V gene TRBV19, with D tentatively TRBD1 (5 bases). The CDR3 runs 15 residues. From germline, CDR1 is LNHDA and CDR2 SQIVND (reference sequence). V gave up 2 bases and J gave up 9 bases, with 14 bases separating them.

V and J are TRBV19 and TRBJ2-2; perhaps TRBD1 as D (6 bases). With 3 bases removed from V and 3 bases from J, the gap between germline ends came to 8 bases. The CDR3 runs to 14 residues. Germline CDR1 and CDR2: LNHDA and SQIVND (reference sequence). In DNA, the CDR3 is TGTGCCAGTAGTATGGACAGCTACACCGGGGAGCTGTTTTTT. Amino acids: CASSMDSYTGELFF.